Sequencing of this T cell receptor (beta chain) was carried out in a study of blood T cell repertoires in COVID-19. The wider study: Both acute and convalescent COVID-19 samples were obtained from the United States, Italy and Spain. From T cells, B-cell-depleted T cells, or PBMCs came the material, which was cDNA or gDNA.

Trimming took 0 bases from V and 1 from J, leaving 3 bases between them. The CDR3 is 13 residues long. Per germline, CDR1 SGHNT and CDR2 YYREEE (reference sequence). Under the authors' procedure: Reference gene primer amplification gave estimated nucleated cell counts. Profiled with immunoSEQ multiplex PCR; TCRdb holds only in-frame clones, not every one. D and trimming were read from the DNA, whereas the V and J calls and clone size are those reported in that table. The sample consists of tens of thousands of clones, approximately 86% of them appearing once. The receptor comes from a man aged 65 to 79 with acute or convalescent COVID-19. Material: peripheral blood. The gene calls are TRBV5-4 and TRBJ2-3; D unclear. The CDR3 DNA follows: TGTGCCAGCAGCTTGGCGGGCACAGATACGCAGTATTTT. Translated, it gives CASSLAGTDTQYF.